A selection of T cell receptor beta chains follows, all from one sample in a study of cytomegalovirus exposure and HLA in healthy donors. Profiling relied on immunoSEQ multiplex PCR, and the TCRdb table lists in-frame clones only, not all of them. The sample has some 76,000 clones, roughly 95% seen once. The specimen was PBMCs. Receptor source: a woman aged 18 to 35 in good health and CMV-seropositive. The CDR3 runs from the conserved cysteine through the conserved F or W. Fields, in order: clone size, J gene, D gene, V gene, CDR3 protein, CDR3 DNA. The D gene is left open where the match is weak. Part of the rows lack a size; the others show once, few, many or a class for expanded clones.

.,TRBJ2-3,TRBD2,TRBV5-1,CASSLRGDTDTQYF,TGCGCCAGCAGCTTGCGGGGGGACACAGATACGCAGTATTTT
.,TRBJ1-4,.,TRBV11-1,CASSPGQAEKLFF,TGTGCCAGCAGCCCGGGACAAGCTGAAAAACTGTTTTTT
.,TRBJ1-1,TRBD1,TRBV30,CAWSVKGGERAFF,TGTGCCTGGAGTGTAAAAGGGGGCGAACGAGCTTTCTTT
.,TRBJ1-2,.,TRBV2,CASSEGRQDGYTF,TGTGCCAGCAGTGAGGGTCGGCAGGATGGCTACACCTTC
once,TRBJ2-7,.,TRBV20-1,CSAPSFEEQYF,TGCAGTGCTCCTAGCTTCGAGGAGCAGTACTTC
.,TRBJ1-1,.,TRBV20-1,CSASVNTEAFF,TGCAGTGCTAGCGTGAACACTGAAGCTTTCTTT
many,TRBJ2-7,.,TRBV7-6,CASSAGPNYEQYF,TGTGCCAGCAGCGCGGGACCAAACTACGAGCAGTACTTC
.,TRBJ2-1,TRBD2,TRBV11-2,CASSLASGKFESSYNEQFF,TGTGCCAGCAGTCTCGCTAGCGGGAAGTTTGAGAGCTCCTACAATGAGCAGTTCTTC
.,TRBJ2-3,.,TRBV27,CASSLSPGRADTQYF,TGTGCCAGCAGTTTATCCCCGGGTAGAGCAGATACGCAGTATTTT
.,TRBJ1-5,TRBD1,TRBV6-1,CASSPTGPSNQPQHF,TGTGCCAGCAGTCCGACAGGGCCTAGCAATCAGCCCCAGCATTTT
.,TRBJ2-3,TRBD2,TRBV6-1,CASSGLAGGTDTQYF,TGTGCCAGCAGTGGACTAGCGGGGGGCACAGATACGCAGTATTTT
.,TRBJ2-7,.,TRBV27,CASSLGSAYEQYF,TGTGCCAGCAGTTTAGGGAGCGCCTACGAGCAGTACTTC
.,TRBJ1-1,.,TRBV9,CASSVDPAGPNTEAFF,TGTGCCAGCAGCGTAGACCCCGCAGGCCCGAACACTGAAGCTTTCTTT
.,TRBJ2-4,TRBD2,TRBV5-1,CASSLGIAGGPGNIQYF,TGCGCCAGCAGCTTGGGTATAGCGGGAGGGCCCGGGAACATTCAGTACTTC
.,TRBJ2-7,TRBD2,TRBV28,CASSLPGLAGTYEQYF,TGTGCCAGCAGTTTGCCAGGACTAGCGGGAACCTACGAGCAGTACTTC
.,TRBJ2-1,.,TRBV4-1,CASSQPTSLRNEQFF,TGCGCCAGCAGCCAGCCTACTAGTCTTAGGAATGAGCAGTTCTTC
.,TRBJ2-1,.,TRBV11-2,CASSRGKNEQFF,TGTGCCAGTAGCCGGGGAAAAAATGAGCAGTTCTTC